This TCR beta chain was sequenced in a study of T-cell memory formation after mild COVID-19. Turning to the study itself: Clusters of TCRs were largely donor specific. Study-level results: Within pre-infection memory, some responding clones were found, suggesting cross-reactive memory joined. The study found balanced CD4/CD8 in clones contracting day 15 to 85 and a CD4+ lean in later expanders. The main location of contracting CD4+ clones was CM and EM, and that of contracting CD8+ clones was EMRA.

The CDR3 contains 17 residues. Germline CDR1 is SEHNR and CDR2 is FQNEAQ (reference sequence). Trimming removed 6 bases at V and 4 bases at J, with 23 bases between. From the 5' RACE reads, TCRdb called clonotypes with MiXCR, one entry per CDR3 protein. Among around 470,000 distinct CDR3 sequences listed, around 20% were seen once. A word on this clonotype: Its antigen remains unknown.

Source material: PBMCs or a T cell subset sorted from them (not recorded which). The V call is TRBV7-9, the J call TRBJ2-3; perhaps TRBD1 as D (7 bases). This clonotype was sampled from an adult woman who had mild COVID-19 (a few samples of this study predate the infection). Cell type and time point are not known. The CDR3 reads CASRSTGEVIRADTQYF. The CDR3 DNA is TGTGCCAGCAGGTCTACAGGGGAGGTTATACGGGCAGATACGCAGTATTTT.